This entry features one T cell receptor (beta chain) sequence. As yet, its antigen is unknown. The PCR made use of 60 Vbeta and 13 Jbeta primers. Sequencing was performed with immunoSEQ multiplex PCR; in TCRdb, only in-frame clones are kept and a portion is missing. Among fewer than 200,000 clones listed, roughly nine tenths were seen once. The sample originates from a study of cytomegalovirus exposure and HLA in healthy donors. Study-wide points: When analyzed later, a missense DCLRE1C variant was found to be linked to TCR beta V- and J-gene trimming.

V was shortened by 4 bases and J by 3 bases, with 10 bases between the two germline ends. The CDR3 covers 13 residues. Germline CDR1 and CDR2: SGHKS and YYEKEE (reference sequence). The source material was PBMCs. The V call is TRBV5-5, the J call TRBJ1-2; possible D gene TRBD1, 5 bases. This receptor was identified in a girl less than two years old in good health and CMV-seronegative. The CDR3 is CASSPSTDYGYTF. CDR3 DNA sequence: TGTGCCAGCAGCCCATCGACAGACTATGGCTACACCTTC.